This T cell receptor (beta chain) was documented in a study of blood T cell repertoires in COVID-19. Turning to the study itself: Samples of COVID-19 (acute and convalescent) were obtained from the United States, Italy and Spain.

Per the authors' pipeline: Using reference gene primer amplification, nucleated cell counts were estimated. Clones were read by immunoSEQ multiplex PCR, and TCRdb kept only the in-frame ones, dropping some. The V and J calls and clone size are taken from that table; D and trimming were inferred from the DNA. Of around 180,000 clones in the sample, 86% were seen once. Germline V gene data show CDR1 as LNHDA and CDR2 as SQIVND (reference sequence). With V trimmed by 3 bases and J by 8 bases, 5 bases remained unmatched. The CDR3 extends over 13 amino acids. Sequenced input: peripheral blood. The sequence was collected from a woman in her twenties or thirties with active or convalescent COVID-19. The rearrangement links TRBV19 to TRBJ1-2; 8 positions match TRBD1. The CDR3 region is CASSIIRGPGYTF. For the CDR3, the DNA is TGTGCCAGTAGTATTATCAGGGGGCCCGGCTACACCTTC.